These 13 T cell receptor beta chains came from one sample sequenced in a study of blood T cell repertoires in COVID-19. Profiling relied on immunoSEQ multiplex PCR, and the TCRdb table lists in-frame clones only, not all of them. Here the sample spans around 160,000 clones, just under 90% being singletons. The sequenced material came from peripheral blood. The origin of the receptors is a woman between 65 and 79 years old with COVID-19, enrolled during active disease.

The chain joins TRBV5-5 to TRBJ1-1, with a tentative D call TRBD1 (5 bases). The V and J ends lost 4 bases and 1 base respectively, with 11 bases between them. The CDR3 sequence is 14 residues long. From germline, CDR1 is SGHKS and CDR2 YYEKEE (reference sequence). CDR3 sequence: CASSHRDRNTEAFF. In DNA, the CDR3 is TGTGCCAGCAGCCACCGAGACAGGAACACTGAAGCTTTCTTT.

CDR3 sequence: CASSYERGGRETQYF. The CDR3 region has the DNA TGTGCCAGCAGTTACGAGCGGGGGGGTCGCGAGACCCAGTACTTC. The chain employs TRBV6-5 and TRBJ2-5, with TRBD2 matching over 10 bases. From germline, CDR1 is MNHEY and CDR2 SVGAGI. Trimming took 2 bases from V and 5 from J; bases not matched to a gene: 5. CDR3 size: 15 residues.

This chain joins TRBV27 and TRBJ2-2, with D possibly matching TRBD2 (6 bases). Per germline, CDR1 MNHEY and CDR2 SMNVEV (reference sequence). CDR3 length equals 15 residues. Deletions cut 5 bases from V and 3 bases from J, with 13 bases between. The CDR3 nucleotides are TGTGCCAGCAGTGCTCCGGGACTTTACACCGGGGAGCTGTTTTTT. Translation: CASSAPGLYTGELFF.

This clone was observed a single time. CDR3 nucleotide sequence: TGTGCCAGCAGCGCGCTCCGGGAAAAGCCTGGAAACACCATATATTTT. Protein: CASSALREKPGNTIYF. The rearrangement uses TRBV7-9 and TRBJ1-3; unclear D gene. This CDR3 comprises 16 residues. CDR1 and CDR2 from the germline V gene are SEHNR and FQNEAQ (reference sequence). V lost 5 bases to trimming and J lost 2 bases, with 16 bases between them.

DNA for the CDR3: TGTGCCAGCAGCCAATACGGTGTCACTGAAGCTTTCTTT. Protein product: CASSQYGVTEAFF. This chain links TRBV3-1 (or the pseudogene TRBV3-2) with TRBJ1-1; unclear D gene. V shed 2 bases and J shed 4 bases, with 8 bases lying between them. CDR3 length: 13 amino acids. Germline loops: CDR1 LGHDT, CDR2 YNNKEL (reference sequence).

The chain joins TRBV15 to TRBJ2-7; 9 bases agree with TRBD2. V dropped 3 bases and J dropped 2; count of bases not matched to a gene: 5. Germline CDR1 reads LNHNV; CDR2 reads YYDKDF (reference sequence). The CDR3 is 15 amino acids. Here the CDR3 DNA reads TGTGCCACCAGCAGGGTGACTAGCGGAGCCTACGAGCAGTACTTC. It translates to CATSRVTSGAYEQYF. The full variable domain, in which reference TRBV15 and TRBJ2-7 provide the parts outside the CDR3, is DAMVIQNPRYQVTQFGKPVTLSCSQTLNHNVMYWYQQKSSQAPKLLFHYYDKDFNNEADTPDNFQSRRPNTSFCFLDIRSPGLGDTAMYLCATSRVTSGAYEQYFGPGTRLTVT.

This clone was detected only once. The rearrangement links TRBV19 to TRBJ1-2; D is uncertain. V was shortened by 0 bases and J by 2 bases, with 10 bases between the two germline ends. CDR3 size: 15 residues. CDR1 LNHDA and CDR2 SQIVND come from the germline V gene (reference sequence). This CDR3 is CASSIDLGRNYGYTF. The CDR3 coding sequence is TGTGCCAGTAGTATAGATCTCGGTAGAAACTATGGCTACACCTTC.

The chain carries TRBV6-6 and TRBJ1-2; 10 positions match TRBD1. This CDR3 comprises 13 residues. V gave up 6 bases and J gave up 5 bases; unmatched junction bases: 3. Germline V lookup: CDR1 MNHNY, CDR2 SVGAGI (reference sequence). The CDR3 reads CASRTGGEYGYTF. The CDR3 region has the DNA TGTGCCAGCAGGACAGGGGGCGAATATGGCTACACCTTC.

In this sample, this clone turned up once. DNA of the CDR3: TGTGCCAGCAGTTCCCGGGACTTTGGGGACGCTGAAGCTTTCTTT. Translation gives CASSSRDFGDAEAFF. V is TRBV6-6 and J is TRBJ1-1, with D tentatively TRBD1 (5 bases). The germline CDR1 and CDR2 sequences are MNHNY and SVGAGI (reference sequence). The CDR3 has 15 amino acids. V was trimmed by 4 bases and J by 6 bases, leaving 18 bases between them.

This CDR3 reads CASSKGQGSMAKNIQYF. In DNA form, the CDR3 reads TGTGCCAGTAGTAAAGGCCAGGGATCGATGGCCAAAAACATTCAGTACTTC. The gene calls are TRBV19 and TRBJ2-4; D is perhaps TRBD1 (5 bases). This CDR3 contains 17 residues. Germline loops: CDR1 LNHDA, CDR2 SQIVND (reference sequence). Deletions cut 4 bases from V and 1 base from J, with 17 bases between.

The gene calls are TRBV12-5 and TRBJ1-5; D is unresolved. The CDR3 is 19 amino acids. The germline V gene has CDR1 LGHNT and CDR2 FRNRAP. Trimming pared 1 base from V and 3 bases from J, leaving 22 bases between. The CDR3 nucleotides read TGTGCTAGTGGTTTGGCGCCGGTAAGTTACAGCAAACTCAATCAGCCCCAGCATTTT. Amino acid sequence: CASGLAPVSYSKLNQPQHF.

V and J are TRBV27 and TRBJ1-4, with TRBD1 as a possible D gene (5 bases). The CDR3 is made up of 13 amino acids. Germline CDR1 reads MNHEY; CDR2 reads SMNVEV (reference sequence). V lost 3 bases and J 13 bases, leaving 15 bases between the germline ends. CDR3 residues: CASSFRGSGRLFF. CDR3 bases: TGTGCCAGCAGTTTCCGGGGGTCTGGGAGACTGTTTTTT.

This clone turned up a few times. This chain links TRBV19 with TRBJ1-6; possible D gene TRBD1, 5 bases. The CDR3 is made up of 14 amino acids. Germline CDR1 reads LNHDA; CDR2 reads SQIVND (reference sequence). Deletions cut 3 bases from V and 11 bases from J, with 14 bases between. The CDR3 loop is CASSIGQGLTPLHF. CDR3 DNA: TGTGCCAGTAGTATTGGGCAGGGTCTGACACCCCTCCACTTT.